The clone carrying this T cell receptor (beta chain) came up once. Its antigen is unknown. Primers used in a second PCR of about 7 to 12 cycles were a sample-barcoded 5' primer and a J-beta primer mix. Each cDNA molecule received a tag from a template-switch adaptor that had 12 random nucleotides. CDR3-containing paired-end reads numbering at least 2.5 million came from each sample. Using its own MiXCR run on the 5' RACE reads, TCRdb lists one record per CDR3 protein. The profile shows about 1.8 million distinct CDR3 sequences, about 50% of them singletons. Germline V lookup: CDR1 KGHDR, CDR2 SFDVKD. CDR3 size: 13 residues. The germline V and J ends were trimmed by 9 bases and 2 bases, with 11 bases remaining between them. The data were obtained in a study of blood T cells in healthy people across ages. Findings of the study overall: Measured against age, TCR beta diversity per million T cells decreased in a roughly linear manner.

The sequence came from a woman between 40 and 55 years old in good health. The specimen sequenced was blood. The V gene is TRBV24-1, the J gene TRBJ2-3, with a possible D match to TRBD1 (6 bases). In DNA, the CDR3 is TGTGCCACCGGCAGGGACAACACAGATACGCAGTATTTT. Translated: CATGRDNTDTQYF.